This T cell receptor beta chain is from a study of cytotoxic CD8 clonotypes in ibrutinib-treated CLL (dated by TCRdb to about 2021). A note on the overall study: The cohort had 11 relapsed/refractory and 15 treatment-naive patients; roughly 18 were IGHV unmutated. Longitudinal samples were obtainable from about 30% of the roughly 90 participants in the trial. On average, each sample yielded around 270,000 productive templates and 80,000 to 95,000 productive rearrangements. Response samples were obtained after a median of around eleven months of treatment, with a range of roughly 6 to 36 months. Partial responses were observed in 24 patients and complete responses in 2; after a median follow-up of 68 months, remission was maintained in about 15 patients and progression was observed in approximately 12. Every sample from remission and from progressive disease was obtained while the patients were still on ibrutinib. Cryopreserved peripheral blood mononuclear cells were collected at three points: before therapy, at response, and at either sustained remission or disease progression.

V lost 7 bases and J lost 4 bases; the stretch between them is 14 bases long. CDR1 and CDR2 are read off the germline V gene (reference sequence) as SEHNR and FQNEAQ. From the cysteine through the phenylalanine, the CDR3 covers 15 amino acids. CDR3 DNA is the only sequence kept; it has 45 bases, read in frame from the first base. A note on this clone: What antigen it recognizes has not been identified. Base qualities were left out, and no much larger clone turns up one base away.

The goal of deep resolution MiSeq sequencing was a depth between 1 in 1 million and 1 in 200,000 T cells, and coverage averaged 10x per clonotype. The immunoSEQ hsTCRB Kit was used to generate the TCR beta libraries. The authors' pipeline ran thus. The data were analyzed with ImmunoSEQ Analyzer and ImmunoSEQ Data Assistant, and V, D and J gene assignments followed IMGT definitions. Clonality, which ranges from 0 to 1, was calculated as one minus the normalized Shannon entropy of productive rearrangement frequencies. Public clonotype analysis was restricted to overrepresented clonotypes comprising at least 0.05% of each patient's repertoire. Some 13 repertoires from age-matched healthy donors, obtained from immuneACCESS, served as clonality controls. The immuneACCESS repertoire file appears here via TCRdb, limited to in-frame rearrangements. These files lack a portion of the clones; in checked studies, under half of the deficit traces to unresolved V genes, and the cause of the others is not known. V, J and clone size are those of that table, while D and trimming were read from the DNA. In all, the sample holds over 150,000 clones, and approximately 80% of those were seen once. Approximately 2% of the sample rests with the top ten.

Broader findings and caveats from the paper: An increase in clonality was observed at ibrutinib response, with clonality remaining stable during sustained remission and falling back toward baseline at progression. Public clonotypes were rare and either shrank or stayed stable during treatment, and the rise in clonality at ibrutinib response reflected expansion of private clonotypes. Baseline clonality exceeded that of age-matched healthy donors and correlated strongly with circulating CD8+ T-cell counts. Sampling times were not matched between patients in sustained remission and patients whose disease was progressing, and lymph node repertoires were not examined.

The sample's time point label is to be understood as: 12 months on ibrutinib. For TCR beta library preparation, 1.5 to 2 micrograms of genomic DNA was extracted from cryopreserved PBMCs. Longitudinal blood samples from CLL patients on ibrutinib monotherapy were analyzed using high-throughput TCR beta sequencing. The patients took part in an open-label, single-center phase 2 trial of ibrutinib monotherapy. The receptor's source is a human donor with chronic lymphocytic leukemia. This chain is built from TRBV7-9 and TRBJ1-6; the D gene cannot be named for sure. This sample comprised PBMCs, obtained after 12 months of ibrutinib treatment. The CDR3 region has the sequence CASTPDGHYNSPLHF. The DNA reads TGTGCCAGCACCCCGGACGGCCATTATAATTCACCCCTCCACTTT.